A single sample gave rise to the 9 T cell receptor beta chains below, sequenced in a study of T cell responses to AZD1222 COVID-19 vaccine. The repertoire was sequenced with immunoSEQ multiplex PCR; TCRdb's copy has only in-frame clones and lacks some. Of tens of thousands of clones listed, about 85% are singletons. The sample in question was peripheral blood, obtained on day 0 of AZD1222 vaccination. These receptors came from an adult in good health.

This chain's CDR3 is CATRQGAGNTIYF. The CDR3 bases are TGTGCCACTAGACAGGGGGCTGGAAACACCATATATTTT. The V and J genes are TRBV15 and TRBJ1-3, with 9 positions matching TRBD1. The CDR3 spans 13 residues. Losses at the gene ends were 9 bases for V and 2 bases for J; bases not matched to a gene: 2. The germline gives CDR1 LNHNV, CDR2 YYDKDF (reference sequence). The entire variable domain, with the rest obtained from reference TRBV15 and TRBJ1-3, is as follows: DAMVIQNPRYQVTQFGKPVTLSCSQTLNHNVMYWYQQKSSQAPKLLFHYYDKDFNNEADTPDNFQSRRPNTSFCFLDIRSPGLGDTAMYLCATRQGAGNTIYFGEGSWLTVV.

The V call is TRBV27, the J call TRBJ2-1; D may be TRBD1 or TRBD2 (6 bases each). This CDR3 is 14 amino acids long. V dropped 1 base and J dropped 7 bases, with 11 bases sitting between them. Germline V gene data show CDR1 as MNHEY and CDR2 as SMNVEV (reference sequence). The CDR3 region has the DNA TGTGCCAGCAGTTTATTAGGGGGGCTTAATGAGCAGTTCTTC. It is translated as CASSLLGGLNEQFF.

The chain combines TRBV5-4 with TRBJ2-7, with D unclear. The V gene's germline CDR1 is SGHNT and CDR2 YYREEE (reference sequence). Trimming cost V 3 bases and J 3 bases, with 16 bases left between them. The CDR3 has 15 residues. CDR3 amino acids: CASSYTVGWGYEQYF. The CDR3 DNA is TGTGCCAGCAGCTACACAGTAGGGTGGGGCTACGAGCAGTACTTC.

The chain couples TRBV7-2 to TRBJ1-3, with 7 bases aligning to TRBD1. V dropped 2 bases and J dropped 0; count of bases not matched to a gene: 7. There are 17 residues in the CDR3. Per germline, CDR1 SGHTA and CDR2 FQGNSA. DNA of the CDR3: TGTGCCAGCAGCTTACTATCCGCAGGGGGCTCTGGAAACACCATATATTTT. Amino acid sequence: CASSLLSAGGSGNTIYF.

The chain is built from TRBV5-4 and TRBJ2-2, with 8 bases identical to TRBD2. The junction had 5 bases not matched to a gene; V was cut back by 0 bases and J by 4 bases. Germline V gene lookup returns CDR1 SGHNT and CDR2 YYREEE (reference sequence). The CDR3 spans 16 residues. CDR3 DNA: TGTGCCAGCAGCTTGGTGGGCGGGGGGTCCACCGGGGAGCTGTTTTTT. Its protein product is CASSLVGGGSTGELFF.

The rearrangement joins TRBV7-9 to TRBJ2-3, with D tentatively TRBD2 (6 bases). This CDR3 comprises 14 residues. Germline V gene sequence: CDR1 SEHNR, CDR2 FQNEAQ (reference sequence). Trimming removed 6 bases from V and 2 bases from J, with 12 bases in between. Written as DNA, the CDR3 is TGTGCCAGCAGTGCGGGGCCGCACACAGATACGCAGTATTTT. This gives the protein CASSAGPHTDTQYF.

DNA of the CDR3: TGTGCCATCAGCCCCAGGGGCATTAACACTGAAGCTTTCTTT. This translates into CAISPRGINTEAFF. The chain links TRBV10-3 to TRBJ1-1; a weak D match, TRBD1 (6 bases). The germline V gene encodes CDR1 ENHRY and CDR2 SYGVKD. This CDR3 is 14 amino acids long. Between the trimmed V and J ends, which lost 6 bases and 2 bases, there was a span of 13 bases.

The CDR3 DNA is TGTGCCATCACCGGCTCGGGGGGTCAGGACACTGAAGCTTTCTTT. Its translation is CAITGSGGQDTEAFF. The chain has TRBV10-3 and TRBJ1-1; a possible D gene is TRBD1 (5 bases). V dropped 7 bases and J dropped 3 bases, with 18 bases sitting between them. Germline lookup yields CDR1 ENHRY and CDR2 SYGVKD. The CDR3 is made up of 15 amino acids.

The genes are TRBV4-1 and TRBJ2-1; the D is unclear. Germline V gene sequence: CDR1 MGHRA, CDR2 YSYEKL. Trimming pared 5 bases from V and 0 bases from J, leaving 11 bases between. The CDR3 sequence is 15 residues long. CDR3 DNA: TGCGCCAGCAGCTACGACACGATCTCCTACAATGAGCAGTTCTTC. This translates into CASSYDTISYNEQFF.